The present entry profiles one T cell receptor beta chain with its context. This clone was picked up a small number of times. Its antigen is still unknown. Base qualities are not at hand, and no much larger clone is one base apart. Receptor amplification or capture employed PCR. TCRdb names Illumina HiSeq 4000 as the instrument used. High-throughput sequencing was used to profile the CDR3 region of the TCR beta-chain in every patient. Concerning the study's data processing: CDR3 differences across clinicopathological groups were used to build a classifier for discriminating distant-metastatic papillary thyroid cancer patients. Repertoire diversity was assessed with the Shannon index, and tumor-blood repertoire similarity with the Morisita-Horn index. The public reads were run again by TCRdb, first through fastp at Q25 and then through MiXCR, and only productive beta chains were kept. The V and J calls and clone size are TCRdb's, not the authors'. The sample includes some 34,000 clones, with 15% to 20% observed a single time. The ten most abundant clones make up approximately 4.6% of the sample.

No patient had received any treatment before thyroid surgery. Using T-cell receptor beta sequencing, the researchers looked back retrospectively at clinical samples from patients, gathered between about 2011 and 2019. The sample belongs to a study of metastatic and nonmetastatic thyroid tumors (dated by TCRdb to about 2020). Regarding the research as a whole: Repertoires from peripheral blood and from tumor or nodule tissue samples of malignant and benign thyroid patients were compared.

Paper-wide results and their limitations: TCR beta diversity was reported as significantly higher in malignant tumors than in benign nodules, in both blood and tumor samples.

V is pared back by 7 bases and J by 2 bases, with 10 bases lying between the germline termini. For CDR1 and CDR2, the germline V gene (reference sequence) lists LNHDA and SQIVND. Spanning cysteine to phenylalanine, the CDR3 consists of 13 amino acids. Solely the CDR3 DNA is kept, with 39 bases framed from the first base. Sequencing was done on a sample of blood. This chain is built from TRBV19 and TRBJ2-3; the D gene is not confidently resolved. This TCR was sampled from a female donor with papillary thyroid cancer or a benign thyroid nodule (not recorded which). Some clones in this sample may be carry-over from other donors' samples. The nucleotide sequence reads as follows: TGTGCCAGTACCCCCAGCTCCACAGATACGCAGTATTTT. The resulting protein is CASTPSSTDTQYF.